These T cell receptor beta chains were read from a single sample in a study of blood T cell repertoires in COVID-19. TCRdb keeps only in-frame clones here, not all; method: immunoSEQ multiplex PCR. The table has fewer than 250,000 clones, roughly 87% seen once. The sample consisted of PBMCs or T cells enriched from blood (not recorded which). The receptors shown here come from a man aged 30-40 years in a cohort exposed to, infected with or recovered from COVID-19 (not recorded which). Each CDR3 is given with its conserved first and last residue. Each record gives: clone size, D gene, CDR3 length, J gene, V gene, CDR3 DNA, CDR3 protein. The D gene is left open where the match is weak. Size is stated for part of the rows, as once, few or many counts, or as a class when the clone is expanded.

clone_size: few
d_call: TRBD1
cdr3_length: 15
j_call: TRBJ1-6
v_call: TRBV14
cdr3_nt: TGTGCCAGCAGCCAAATTGGGACAGGGTATTCACCCCTCCACTTT
cdr3_aa: CASSQIGTGYSPLHF

clone_size: NA
d_call: NA
cdr3_length: 15
j_call: TRBJ2-7
v_call: TRBV6-5
cdr3_nt: TGTGCCAGCAGTAAGATGGACAATCCGTCCGGGGAGCAGTACTTC
cdr3_aa: CASSKMDNPSGEQYF

clone_size: NA
d_call: TRBD1
cdr3_length: 16
j_call: TRBJ1-2
v_call: TRBV27
cdr3_nt: TGTGCCAGCAGTTCATTACAGGTTGACAGGGCATATGGCTACACCTTC
cdr3_aa: CASSSLQVDRAYGYTF

clone_size: NA
d_call: TRBD1
cdr3_length: 18
j_call: TRBJ1-5
v_call: TRBV7-8
cdr3_nt: TGTGCCAGCAGCTTAATATTTCTGCCGACAGGGCAGGACCAGCCCCAGCATTTT
cdr3_aa: CASSLIFLPTGQDQPQHF

clone_size: NA
d_call: NA
cdr3_length: 13
j_call: TRBJ1-4
v_call: TRBV11-2
cdr3_nt: TGTGCCAGCAGCCCCAGGGAGGGTGAAAAACTGTTTTTT
cdr3_aa: CASSPREGEKLFF

clone_size: NA
d_call: TRBD1
cdr3_length: 12
j_call: TRBJ2-7
v_call: TRBV14
cdr3_nt: TGTGCCAGACGCCCGACAGGGAGTGAGCAGTACTTC
cdr3_aa: CARRPTGSEQYF

clone_size: NA
d_call: NA
cdr3_length: 13
j_call: TRBJ2-5
v_call: TRBV27
cdr3_nt: TGTGCCAGCAGTTTTAGCAGGGGAGAGACCCAGTACTTC
cdr3_aa: CASSFSRGETQYF

clone_size: few
d_call: TRBD2
cdr3_length: 17
j_call: TRBJ2-1
v_call: TRBV9
cdr3_nt: TGTGCCAGCAGCGTAGTTGGGAGGACTAGCAACCGCAATGAGCAGTTCTTC
cdr3_aa: CASSVVGRTSNRNEQFF

clone_size: NA
d_call: TRBD1
cdr3_length: 15
j_call: TRBJ1-2
v_call: TRBV7-2
cdr3_nt: TGTGCCAGCAGCTCTGGGGGACAGGCGAACTATGGCTACACCTTC
cdr3_aa: CASSSGGQANYGYTF

clone_size: NA
d_call: TRBD1
cdr3_length: 11
j_call: TRBJ2-7
v_call: TRBV2
cdr3_nt: TGTGCCAGCAGCGAGACCCGGGACAGGTACTTC
cdr3_aa: CASSETRDRYF

clone_size: NA
d_call: NA
cdr3_length: 13
j_call: TRBJ1-2
v_call: TRBV14
cdr3_nt: TGTGCCAGCAGCCAAGCCAGGGCAGACCGTATCACCTTC
cdr3_aa: CASSQARADRITF

clone_size: NA
d_call: NA
cdr3_length: 16
j_call: TRBJ2-7
v_call: TRBV2
cdr3_nt: TGTGCCAGCAGACCCCGAGGCGTACAAAGTCCCTACGAGCAGTACTTC
cdr3_aa: CASRPRGVQSPYEQYF

clone_size: NA
d_call: TRBD1
cdr3_length: 16
j_call: TRBJ2-2
v_call: TRBV28
cdr3_nt: TGTGCCAGCAGTTTTGGGGACAGGGGGCCCACCGGGGAGCTGTTTTTT
cdr3_aa: CASSFGDRGPTGELFF

clone_size: NA
d_call: NA
cdr3_length: 18
j_call: TRBJ1-1
v_call: TRBV18
cdr3_nt: TGTGCCAGCTCACCCCTACACCCGACAGGACCAGTGTACCCTGAAGCTTTCTTT
cdr3_aa: CASSPLHPTGPVYPEAFF

clone_size: NA
d_call: NA
cdr3_length: 16
j_call: TRBJ1-1
v_call: TRBV6-5
cdr3_nt: TGTGCCAGCAGTTACTCCTCCACCAGGGGGAACACTGAAGCTTTCTTT
cdr3_aa: CASSYSSTRGNTEAFF

clone_size: NA
d_call: NA
cdr3_length: 16
j_call: TRBJ1-6
v_call: TRBV21-1
cdr3_nt: TGTGCCAGCAGCTCACAGGGGGCGAGGGATAATTCACCCCTCCACTTT
cdr3_aa: CASSSQGARDNSPLHF

clone_size: NA
d_call: TRBD1
cdr3_length: 12
j_call: TRBJ1-1
v_call: TRBV10-3
cdr3_nt: TGTGCCACCGGGGACAGGGGCACTGAAGCTTTCTTT
cdr3_aa: CATGDRGTEAFF

clone_size: NA
d_call: NA
cdr3_length: 16
j_call: TRBJ2-7
v_call: TRBV28
cdr3_nt: TGTGCCAGCAGCCCTCCAGACAGGAAAAGCTCCTACGAGCAGTACTTC
cdr3_aa: CASSPPDRKSSYEQYF

clone_size: NA
d_call: NA
cdr3_length: 11
j_call: TRBJ1-1
v_call: TRBV28
cdr3_nt: TGTGCCAGCAGCTCCCGGGGTAAAGCTTTCTTT
cdr3_aa: CASSSRGKAFF

clone_size: few
d_call: TRBD1
cdr3_length: 14
j_call: TRBJ2-7
v_call: TRBV5-1
cdr3_nt: TGCGCCAGCAGCTCGGACAGGAGCTCCTACGAGCAGTACTTC
cdr3_aa: CASSSDRSSYEQYF

clone_size: NA
d_call: NA
cdr3_length: 16
j_call: TRBJ2-2
v_call: TRBV5-1
cdr3_nt: TGCGCCAGCTACCCAGGGGCGGGAGAAGGTACCGGGGAGCTGTTTTTT
cdr3_aa: CASYPGAGEGTGELFF

clone_size: once
d_call: NA
cdr3_length: 15
j_call: TRBJ2-5
v_call: TRBV3-1/TRBV3-2
cdr3_nt: TGTGCCAGCAGCCAACTTAGCGCCTCCCAAGAGACCCAGTACTTC
cdr3_aa: CASSQLSASQETQYF

clone_size: few
d_call: NA
cdr3_length: 15
j_call: TRBJ2-7
v_call: TRBV2
cdr3_nt: TGTGCCAGCAGTGGTCGGGAGAGTAGCTCCTACGAGCAGTACTTC
cdr3_aa: CASSGRESSSYEQYF

clone_size: once
d_call: NA
cdr3_length: 11
j_call: TRBJ2-7
v_call: TRBV3-1/TRBV3-2
cdr3_nt: TGTGCCAGCAGCCAAGCGTACGAGCAGTACTTC
cdr3_aa: CASSQAYEQYF

clone_size: NA
d_call: NA
cdr3_length: 15
j_call: TRBJ1-5
v_call: TRBV24-1
cdr3_nt: TGTGCCACCAGTGACGCGGACAGACCCAATCAGCCCCAGCATTTT
cdr3_aa: CATSDADRPNQPQHF

clone_size: NA
d_call: NA
cdr3_length: 12
j_call: TRBJ1-1
v_call: TRBV3-1/TRBV3-2
cdr3_nt: TGTGCCAGCAGCCAATCGACATCTGAAGCTTTCTTT
cdr3_aa: CASSQSTSEAFF

clone_size: NA
d_call: TRBD2
cdr3_length: 14
j_call: TRBJ2-7
v_call: TRBV29-1
cdr3_nt: TGCAGCGCAAAGCACGGACTAGCGGGAGACGAGCAGTACTTC
cdr3_aa: CSAKHGLAGDEQYF

clone_size: NA
d_call: TRBD2
cdr3_length: 14
j_call: TRBJ2-7
v_call: TRBV9
cdr3_nt: TGTGCCAGCAGCCGGGGGGGAGGCGCCTACGAGCAGTACTTC
cdr3_aa: CASSRGGGAYEQYF

clone_size: NA
d_call: TRBD1
cdr3_length: 15
j_call: TRBJ1-2
v_call: TRBV4-2
cdr3_nt: TGTGCCAGCAGCCAACCCGGACAGGGAGAATATGGCTACACCTTC
cdr3_aa: CASSQPGQGEYGYTF

clone_size: NA
d_call: TRBD2
cdr3_length: 17
j_call: TRBJ2-2
v_call: TRBV28
cdr3_nt: TGTGCCAGCAGTTTATTCACAGCGGGACCGAACACCGGGGAGCTGTTTTTT
cdr3_aa: CASSLFTAGPNTGELFF

clone_size: NA
d_call: TRBD2
cdr3_length: 18
j_call: TRBJ2-2
v_call: TRBV4-2
cdr3_nt: TGTGCCAGCAGCCAAACGACTAGCGGGAGGGCCAACACCGGGGAGCTGTTTTTT
cdr3_aa: CASSQTTSGRANTGELFF

clone_size: NA
d_call: TRBD1
cdr3_length: 14
j_call: TRBJ1-1
v_call: TRBV6-5
cdr3_nt: TGTGCCAGCAGTTCCCAGGGGGTCGGGACTGAAGCTTTCTTT
cdr3_aa: CASSSQGVGTEAFF

clone_size: NA
d_call: TRBD1
cdr3_length: 13
j_call: TRBJ2-5
v_call: TRBV3-1/TRBV3-2
cdr3_nt: TGTGCAAGAACAGGGGCGGTCGAAGAGACCCAGTACTTC
cdr3_aa: CARTGAVEETQYF

clone_size: NA
d_call: NA
cdr3_length: 13
j_call: TRBJ1-6
v_call: TRBV7-6
cdr3_nt: TGTGCCAGCAGCTCCTCGGGTAATTCACCCCTCCACTTT
cdr3_aa: CASSSSGNSPLHF

clone_size: once
d_call: TRBD1
cdr3_length: 14
j_call: TRBJ2-3
v_call: TRBV29-1
cdr3_nt: TGCAGCGTCGAGGGACAGGGTAGGACAGATACGCAGTATTTT
cdr3_aa: CSVEGQGRTDTQYF

clone_size: NA
d_call: NA
cdr3_length: 13
j_call: TRBJ2-7
v_call: TRBV28
cdr3_nt: TGTGCCAGCAGTTTAGCAGCGGTCTACGAGCAGTACTTC
cdr3_aa: CASSLAAVYEQYF

clone_size: NA
d_call: NA
cdr3_length: 14
j_call: TRBJ2-1
v_call: TRBV7-6
cdr3_nt: TGTGCCAGCAGTGGTGGAGGTAGCGGAAGGGAGCAGTTCTTC
cdr3_aa: CASSGGGSGREQFF

clone_size: many
d_call: NA
cdr3_length: 15
j_call: TRBJ2-1
v_call: TRBV6-4
cdr3_nt: TGTGCCAGCAGCCTACAGTTAGAGGGTTCGGGTGAGCAGTTCTTC
cdr3_aa: CASSLQLEGSGEQFF

clone_size: NA
d_call: NA
cdr3_length: 14
j_call: TRBJ2-7
v_call: TRBV15
cdr3_nt: TGTGCCACCAGCAGAGTAATGAGCGTTCTCGAGCAGTACTTC
cdr3_aa: CATSRVMSVLEQYF

clone_size: NA
d_call: TRBD1
cdr3_length: 14
j_call: TRBJ2-7
v_call: TRBV19
cdr3_nt: TGTGCCAGTAGTGGACCGACAGGGACCTACGAGCAGTACTTC
cdr3_aa: CASSGPTGTYEQYF

clone_size: few
d_call: NA
cdr3_length: 18
j_call: TRBJ1-4
v_call: TRBV23-1
cdr3_nt: TGCGCCAGCAGTCAATCTAAAAACCCCAGGCCAACTAATGAAAAACTGTTTTTT
cdr3_aa: CASSQSKNPRPTNEKLFF

clone_size: NA
d_call: NA
cdr3_length: 14
j_call: TRBJ1-1
v_call: TRBV28
cdr3_nt: TGTGCCAGCCAAGGATTTACAGGGAACACTGAAGCTTTCTTT
cdr3_aa: CASQGFTGNTEAFF

clone_size: NA
d_call: NA
cdr3_length: 15
j_call: TRBJ2-2
v_call: TRBV11-2
cdr3_nt: TGTGCCAGCAGCTTAGATCCGGCTAGTGCCGGGGAGCTGTTTTTT
cdr3_aa: CASSLDPASAGELFF

clone_size: once
d_call: NA
cdr3_length: 15
j_call: TRBJ2-5
v_call: TRBV9
cdr3_nt: TGTGCCAGCAGCGCCGGCGTGGGGGCAGTGGAGACCCAGTACTTC
cdr3_aa: CASSAGVGAVETQYF

clone_size: once
d_call: NA
cdr3_length: 14
j_call: TRBJ2-7
v_call: TRBV11-2
cdr3_nt: TGTGCCAGCGGGCTGGGGCAGGGCCCCTACGAGCAGTACTTC
cdr3_aa: CASGLGQGPYEQYF

clone_size: NA
d_call: TRBD2
cdr3_length: 18
j_call: TRBJ2-1
v_call: TRBV7-3
cdr3_nt: TGTGCCAGCAGCTTAGGTCCGCTAGCGGGTGGCTTCCACAATGAGCAGTTCTTC
cdr3_aa: CASSLGPLAGGFHNEQFF

clone_size: NA
d_call: NA
cdr3_length: 14
j_call: TRBJ1-1
v_call: TRBV4-1
cdr3_nt: TGCGCCAGCAGCCAACTCTCCAGGAACACTGAAGCTTTCTTT
cdr3_aa: CASSQLSRNTEAFF

clone_size: NA
d_call: TRBD2
cdr3_length: 16
j_call: TRBJ2-2
v_call: TRBV7-2
cdr3_nt: TGTGCCAGCAGACCCGGGTTTAGCGGGAGTACCGGGGAGCTGTTTTTT
cdr3_aa: CASRPGFSGSTGELFF

clone_size: NA
d_call: TRBD2
cdr3_length: 16
j_call: TRBJ2-3
v_call: TRBV9
cdr3_nt: TGTGCCAGCAGCGCCCGAGCGGGAGGGCCCCCAGATACGCAGTATTTT
cdr3_aa: CASSARAGGPPDTQYF

clone_size: NA
d_call: NA
cdr3_length: 14
j_call: TRBJ2-7
v_call: TRBV9
cdr3_nt: TGTGCCAGCAGCGCGGGACTGAACGACTACGAGCAGTACTTC
cdr3_aa: CASSAGLNDYEQYF

clone_size: NA
d_call: NA
cdr3_length: 16
j_call: TRBJ1-2
v_call: TRBV5-1
cdr3_nt: TGCGCCAGCAGCTTCAATTGGGGGGAAATGAACTATGGCTACACCTTC
cdr3_aa: CASSFNWGEMNYGYTF

clone_size: NA
d_call: TRBD2
cdr3_length: 18
j_call: TRBJ2-3
v_call: TRBV27
cdr3_nt: TGTGCCAGCAGTTCGGGACTAGCGGGGCGGTGGTTTACAGATACGCAGTATTTT
cdr3_aa: CASSSGLAGRWFTDTQYF

clone_size: once
d_call: NA
cdr3_length: 14
j_call: TRBJ1-1
v_call: TRBV7-2
cdr3_nt: TGTGCCAGCAGCTTAGGGCCGGGGAACACTGAAGCTTTCTTT
cdr3_aa: CASSLGPGNTEAFF